This T cell receptor (beta chain) was identified in a study of regulatory T cells in long-lasting Graves disease (dated by TCRdb to about 2021). Broadly, across the study: Persistent Graves' disease was defined as persistently positive TSH receptor autoantibodies together with antithyroid drug treatment for over 5 years. A total of 33 samples underwent TCR sequencing, from about 13 patients with persistent Graves' disease and roughly 20 patients with newly diagnosed Graves' disease. The study was registered as a clinical trial and conducted in China. Persistent Graves' disease patients were compared with newly diagnosed Graves' disease patients by peripheral blood TCR sequencing and RNA sequencing. Persistent Graves' disease patients in the clinical cohort had taken antithyroid drugs for 8 to 12 years on average. What the work shows at the level of the full study, not this receptor alone: Only peripheral blood was studied, because thyroid tissue, the primary lesion, was inaccessible. TRBV28, TRBJ1-2 and TRBJ2-5 were preferentially used in persistent disease, while TRBV20-1 and TRBJ2-1 were favored in newly diagnosed disease. Sequencing and analysis were limited to the TCR beta chain. Compared with newly diagnosed patients, persistent Graves' disease patients had lower TCR Shannon entropy and fewer highly expanded clones, which suggests clonal expansion. The small sample size was acknowledged by the authors as a limitation that may reduce accuracy. Patients with persistent disease shared more public clonotypes (around 3,000) than newly diagnosed patients did (more than 900).

Library creation used multiplex PCR. Sequencing was carried out with an Illumina HiSeq 4000. CDR3 regions were amplified by Arm-PCR with iRepertoire HTBI primers to construct TCR beta libraries. Before sequencing, the PCR products underwent gel purification. From the authors' description of their analysis: Gene usage analysis of CDR3 amino acid clonotypes used the 55 to 65 TRBV and about 13 TRBJ segments found across samples. COPE and FqMerger were used to merge filtered high-quality paired reads into contigs. BLAST was used to align contigs to IMGT TRBV, TRBD and TRBJ reference genes, with CDR3 defined following IMGT. Clonotypes above 0.1% frequency were classified as highly expanded clones. Repertoire diversity was measured by Shannon entropy, and V-J evenness by the Gini coefficient. Public clonotypes were defined as clonotypes shared by more than one individual. The public reads were quality trimmed at Q25 with fastp and then assembled into clones with MiXCR by TCRdb, keeping productive beta chains. Rows with a matching CDR3 protein are joined into one entry that keeps the most common DNA and genes. The V and J calls reflect TCRdb's pipeline rather than the authors' work. Present in this sample are about 470,000 distinct CDR3 sequences, approximately 21% of which were seen just once. The top ten hold 7% to 9% of the sample.

The sample's time point label, decoded: persistent/refractory GD, antithyroid drugs over 5 years with positive TRAb. For both TCR sequencing and RNA sequencing, RNA was extracted from PBMCs in TRIzol. The diagnosis of Graves' disease followed American Thyroid Association guidelines. The patients came from an endocrinology department in Xi'an, China. From each patient, approximately 9.9 milliliters of peripheral blood was collected into an EDTA anticoagulant tube. PBMCs were isolated by Ficoll Paque Plus density gradient separation without further T cell sorting. RNA quality was checked with an Agilent 2100 Bioanalyzer and agarose gel, and concentration with a NanoDrop 2000. This clonotype was counted ten times or more. Its antigen specificity is not known. Per-base quality was not reported, and no clone a single base away is much larger than it. Trimming removed 7 bases from V and 6 bases from J; the gene matches leave 2 bases unexplained. From the cysteine up to the phenylalanine, the CDR3 has a length of 13 residues. Only CDR3 DNA is held: 39 bases, read in frame from base 1. Via the germline V gene, CDR1 is MNHNS and CDR2 SASEGT.

Recombination connected TRBV6-1 to TRBJ1-6; 8 of the junction bases match TRBD1. The receptor's source is a female donor with Graves disease. The specimen comprised peripheral blood mononuclear cells (PBMCs), sampled when the disease was refractory, from a patient treated with antithyroid drugs. CDR3 protein: CASKTGVNSPLHF. The bases read TGTGCCAGCAAGACAGGGGTTAATTCACCCCTCCACTTT.